The 27 T cell receptor beta chains below come from one sample, sequenced in a study of OX40 agonist ivuxolimab in advanced cancers. Sequenced by immunoSEQ multiplex PCR; TCRdb stores in-frame clones only, minus some. This table has about 62,000 clones, roughly 85% appearing once. Sequenced here: CD4+ or CD8+ T cells sorted from blood, sampled in a trial of the OX40 agonist ivuxolimab. These TCRs come from an adult with an advanced solid tumor such as melanoma, head and neck, liver or kidney cancer.

CDR3 sequence reads: CASSQDDRGSPDQETQYF. CDR3 nucleotides: TGCGCCAGCAGCCAAGACGACAGGGGTTCCCCGGACCAAGAGACCCAGTACTTC. The chain couples TRBV4-1 to TRBJ2-5; 8 bases map to TRBD1. With V trimmed by 0 bases and J by 0 bases, 9 bases remained unmatched. The CDR3 length is 18 residues. Germline CDR1 reads MGHRA; CDR2 reads YSYEKL.

V is TRBV12-2 and J is TRBJ2-1; TRBD2 was called by the table and not checked on the DNA. TRBV12-2 is a pseudogene. The CDR3 is 16 amino acids. CDR3: CASRLLAGVINNEQFF. In DNA form, the CDR3 reads TGTGCAAGTCGCTTACTAGCGGGAGTGATAAACAATGAGCAGTTCTTC.

V is TRBV6-5 and J is TRBJ2-7, with 12 bases aligning to TRBD1. The CDR3 is 15 residues long. V was clipped by 1 base and J by 4 bases; unmatched bases: 2. Germline CDR1 MNHEY, CDR2 SVGAGI. The CDR3 loop is CASSYWDRGRYEQYF. The CDR3 bases are TGTGCCAGCAGTTACTGGGACAGGGGGCGTTACGAGCAGTACTTC.

This chain uses TRBV6-5 with TRBJ1-4, with TRBD1 identical over 7 bases. Germline assignment: CDR1 MNHEY and CDR2 SVGAGI. V gave up 8 bases and J gave up 5 bases; unmatched junction bases: 8. The CDR3 length is 14 residues. In nucleotides, the CDR3 is TGTGCCAGCCGAAGACAGGGTGAAAATGAAAAACTGTTTTTT. It yields the protein CASRRQGENEKLFF.

The chain links TRBV28 to TRBJ1-2, with D perhaps TRBD1 (5 bases). This CDR3 is 17 amino acids long. Trimming removed 8 bases from V and 4 bases from J, with 26 bases in between. From germline, CDR1 is MDHEN and CDR2 SYDVKM. CDR3 DNA sequence: TGTGCCAGCTCCGCACCGGCAGGGTACCCCCTCCCCTATGGCTACACCTTC. Its protein is CASSAPAGYPLPYGYTF.

V usage is TRBV5-1 and J usage is TRBJ2-1; 16 nucleotides align to TRBD2. There are 22 residues in the CDR3. Germline values: CDR1 SGHRS, CDR2 YFSETQ. V dropped 2 bases and J dropped 1; count of bases not matched to a gene: 15. The CDR3, as DNA: TGCGCCAGCAGCTTCCCCCCGGGACTCTTGGGACTAGCGGGAGGGTCCTACAATGAGCAGTTCTTC. Amino acid sequence: CASSFPPGLLGLAGGSYNEQFF.

This chain connects TRBV6-1 to TRBJ2-1; 7 bases are shared with TRBD2. V was clipped by 2 bases and J by 6 bases; unmatched bases: 10. The CDR3 is 16 residues long. Germline values: CDR1 MNHNS, CDR2 SASEGT. The CDR3 reads CASSEYSGNSRNEQFF. CDR3 bases: TGTGCCAGCAGTGAATACAGCGGGAACTCACGCAATGAGCAGTTCTTC.

J is TRBJ1-5 and V is TRBV2, with D possibly being TRBD1 (5 bases). CDR1 and CDR2 from the germline V gene are SNHLY and FYNNEI. Trimming took off 3 bases at V and 5 bases at J, with 14 bases between the two ends. The CDR3 is 15 residues long. Here the CDR3 DNA reads TGTGCCAGCAGTGATGGAGGGCAGGGAGATCAGCCCCAGCATTTT. Protein product: CASSDGGQGDQPQHF.

V is TRBV2 and J is TRBJ1-1, with 7 nucleotides matching TRBD1. The CDR3 loop spans 14 amino acids. Losses at the gene ends were 8 bases for V and 6 bases for J; bases not matched to a gene: 12. Germline V gives CDR1 SNHLY, CDR2 FYNNEI. CDR3 in amino acids: CASLPTGTRAEAFF. Written as DNA, the CDR3 is TGTGCCAGCCTGCCGACAGGGACGAGGGCTGAAGCTTTCTTT.

The rearrangement joins TRBV7-3 to TRBJ1-1; D is uncertain. The CDR3 runs to 13 residues. Germline V gene lookup returns CDR1 SGHTA and CDR2 FQGTGA. Between the trimmed V and J ends, which lost 3 bases and 1 base, there was a span of 6 bases. As DNA, the CDR3 is TGTGCCAGCAGCTTTGAGGGGAACACTGAAGCTTTCTTT. It is translated as CASSFEGNTEAFF.

This clone is medium-sized within its sample. J is TRBJ1-4 and V is TRBV7-9; no definite D call. Germline V gene data show CDR1 as SEHNR and CDR2 as FQNEAQ (reference sequence). The V and J ends lost 3 bases and 12 bases respectively, with 11 bases between them. CDR3 length: 12 amino acids. CDR3 loop: CASSFPDVELFF. The CDR3 bases are TGTGCCAGCAGCTTTCCGGACGTGGAACTGTTTTTT. The entire variable domain, with the rest obtained from reference TRBV7-9 and TRBJ1-4, is as follows: DTGVSQNPRHKITKRGQNVTFRCDPISEHNRLYWYRQTLGQGPEFLTYFQNEAQLEKSRLLSDRFSAERPKGSFSTLEIQRTEQGDSAMYLCASSFPDVELFFGSGTQLSVL.

V is TRBV6-5 and J is TRBJ2-5, with D perhaps matching TRBD2 (6 bases). The V end lost 0 bases, the J end lost 5 bases, and 16 bases lay between the germline ends. The germline gives CDR1 MNHEY, CDR2 SVGAGI. CDR3 length: 16 residues. CDR3 in DNA: TGTGCCAGCAGTTACTCGGGTTCGGGGGTTCCGGAGACCCAGTACTTC. This translates into CASSYSGSGVPETQYF.

This chain's CDR3 is CASGPGGPGELFF. CDR3 sequence (DNA): TGCGCCAGCGGCCCGGGCGGGCCCGGGGAGCTGTTTTTT. The rearrangement links TRBV10-1 to TRBJ2-2; a weak D match, TRBD2 (5 bases). CDR3 length equals 13 residues. V gave up 8 bases and J gave up 6 bases, with 13 bases separating them. Germline V CDR1 and CDR2: WNHNN, SYGVQD (reference sequence).

The rearrangement joins TRBV4-1 to TRBJ2-1; unclear D gene. The germline V gene encodes CDR1 MGHRA and CDR2 YSYEKL. V lost 0 bases and J 0 bases, leaving 9 bases between the germline ends. This CDR3 comprises 16 residues. The CDR3 reads CASSQESLSSYNEQFF. For the CDR3, the DNA is TGCGCCAGCAGCCAAGAGTCGCTCAGCTCCTACAATGAGCAGTTCTTC.

V and J are TRBV29-1 and TRBJ2-3; D gene unclear. The CDR3 extends over 11 amino acids. The V gene's germline CDR1 is SQVTM and CDR2 ANQGSEA. Trimming cost V 3 bases and J 8 bases, with 9 bases left between them. The CDR3 here is CSVELIGTQYF. The CDR3 DNA reads as TGCAGCGTTGAGTTAATTGGTACGCAGTATTTT.

The J gene is TRBJ2-5, the V gene TRBV9, with 8 bases that match TRBD1. This CDR3 comprises 15 residues. The J segment lost 5 bases and the V segment lost 2 bases, leaving 8 bases of the junction unmatched. From germline, CDR1 is SGDLS and CDR2 YYNGEE. CDR3 sequence: CASSVLGQGGETQYF. The DNA for the CDR3 is TGTGCCAGCAGCGTCCTAGGACAGGGTGGGGAGACCCAGTACTTC.

The chain combines TRBV5-5 with TRBJ2-2; D gene ambiguous. CDR1 and CDR2 from the germline V gene are SGHKS and YYEKEE (reference sequence). The CDR3 length is 16 residues. Deletions cut 1 base from V and 0 bases from J, with 10 bases between. CDR3 sequence (DNA): TGTGCCAGCAGCTTGAGAGTACGGTCGAACACCGGGGAGCTGTTTTTT. As protein: CASSLRVRSNTGELFF.

V usage is TRBV4-1 and J usage is TRBJ1-1; D is undetermined. Germline V CDR1 and CDR2: MGHRA, YSYEKL. Trimming shortened V by 1 base and J by 0 bases, and 9 bases separated the two germline ends. This CDR3 has 15 amino acids. The CDR3 DNA is TGCGCCAGCAGCCAAGTTAGTCACCTGAACACTGAAGCTTTCTTT. It specifies CASSQVSHLNTEAFF.

The chain combines TRBV29-1 with TRBJ2-7, with TRBD2 identical over 8 bases. Germline V gene lookup returns CDR1 SQVTM and CDR2 ANQGSEA. The CDR3 totals 13 residues. V lost 3 bases, J lost 1 base, and 2 bases stayed unmatched. The chain's CDR3 is CSVDGGGSYEQYF. CDR3 coding DNA: TGCAGCGTTGACGGGGGGGGTTCCTACGAGCAGTACTTC.

This chain connects TRBV5-4 to TRBJ2-1; 13 bases are a match to TRBD2. Unmatched junction bases numbered 2, after V lost 1 base and J lost 10 bases. Per the germline V gene, CDR1 is SGHNT and CDR2 is YYREEE (reference sequence). This CDR3 is 14 amino acids long. The CDR3 DNA follows: TGTGCCAGCAGCTTGAGGACTAGCGGGAGCGAGCAGTTCTTC. This gives the protein CASSLRTSGSEQFF.

The J gene is TRBJ2-7, the V gene TRBV7-9, with D unclear. V was cut by 0 bases and J by 3 bases, with 12 bases left in between. CDR1 is SEHNR, CDR2 FQNEAQ, per germline (reference sequence). The CDR3 consists of 15 residues. DNA of the CDR3: TGTGCCAGCAGCTTAGCCGTGGTAGGAAACTACGAGCAGTACTTC. This translates into CASSLAVVGNYEQYF. The full variable domain, rest sourced from reference TRBV7-9 and TRBJ2-7, is DTGVSQNPRHKITKRGQNVTFRCDPISEHNRLYWYRQTLGQGPEFLTYFQNEAQLEKSRLLSDRFSAERPKGSFSTLEIQRTEQGDSAMYLCASSLAVVGNYEQYFGPGTRLTVT.

This clone was seen only once. The chain recombines TRBV28 with TRBJ2-7; 12 bases line up with TRBD2. There are 21 residues in the CDR3. J was trimmed by 4 bases and V by 2 bases; bases with no gene match: 21. The germline gives CDR1 MDHEN, CDR2 SYDVKM. CDR3 in amino acids: CASSLEGQGPAGLAGLYEQYF. CDR3 nucleotides: TGTGCCAGCAGTTTAGAAGGACAGGGGCCGGCAGGACTAGCGGGATTATACGAGCAGTACTTC.

The chain has TRBV5-4 and TRBJ2-3, with 10 bases matching TRBD2. Germline V lookup: CDR1 SGHNT, CDR2 YYREEE (reference sequence). V lost 6 bases, J lost 6 bases, and 10 bases stayed unmatched. CDR3 size: 15 residues. CDR3 region: CASNQAGGASDTQYF. The DNA of the CDR3 is TGTGCCAGCAACCAAGCGGGGGGGGCGAGTGATACGCAGTATTTT.

The genes are TRBV5-1 and TRBJ2-7; TRBD2 matches at 15 bases. Trimming at V came to 4 bases and at J to 4 bases, leaving 15 bases not matched to a gene. The germline CDR1 and CDR2 sequences are SGHRS and YFSETQ. CDR3 length: 19 residues. The CDR3 here is CASSEAPGLAGGTRYEQYF. The CDR3 DNA is TGCGCCAGCAGCGAGGCCCCGGGACTAGCGGGAGGTACGAGATACGAGCAGTACTTC.

The rearrangement links TRBV19 to TRBJ2-5; D remains ambiguous. The V and J ends lost 8 bases and 1 base respectively, with 14 bases between them. The CDR3 sequence is 14 residues long. Germline CDR1 and CDR2: LNHDA and SQIVND (reference sequence). CDR3 coding DNA: TGTGCCAGTGCCCAGCTAGGGATCCAAGAGACCCAGTACTTC. Translated: CASAQLGIQETQYF.

The chain is built from TRBV5-3 and TRBJ1-5; 11 bases are a match to TRBD1. TRBV5-3 is an ORF; its function is uncertain. The CDR3 sequence is 15 residues long. V was clipped by 4 bases and J by 4 bases; unmatched bases: 4. Here the CDR3 reads CARSRGQGENQPQHF. CDR3 sequence (DNA): TGTGCCAGAAGCAGGGGACAGGGGGAAAATCAGCCCCAGCATTTT.

This clone was seen once. The chain carries TRBV11-2 and TRBJ2-5, with TRBD1 as a possible D gene (5 bases). V gave up 1 base and J gave up 3 bases, with 6 bases separating them. Germline V gene data show CDR1 as SGHAT and CDR2 as FQNNGV. The CDR3 has 13 residues. CDR3 DNA: TGTGCCAGCAGCTTAGGCAGGGAAGAGACCCAGTACTTC. The encoded protein is CASSLGREETQYF.